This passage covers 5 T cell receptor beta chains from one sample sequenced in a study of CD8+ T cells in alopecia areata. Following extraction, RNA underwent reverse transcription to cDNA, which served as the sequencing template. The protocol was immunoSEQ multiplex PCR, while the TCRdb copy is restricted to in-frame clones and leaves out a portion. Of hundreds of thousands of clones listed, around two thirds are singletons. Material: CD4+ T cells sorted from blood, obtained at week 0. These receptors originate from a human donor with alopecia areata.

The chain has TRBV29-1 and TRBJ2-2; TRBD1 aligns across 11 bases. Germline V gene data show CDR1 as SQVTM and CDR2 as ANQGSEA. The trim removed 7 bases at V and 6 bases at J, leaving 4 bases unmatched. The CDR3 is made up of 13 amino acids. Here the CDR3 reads CSGRTGGSGELFF. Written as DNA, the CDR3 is TGCAGCGGACGGACAGGGGGCTCCGGGGAGCTGTTTTTT.

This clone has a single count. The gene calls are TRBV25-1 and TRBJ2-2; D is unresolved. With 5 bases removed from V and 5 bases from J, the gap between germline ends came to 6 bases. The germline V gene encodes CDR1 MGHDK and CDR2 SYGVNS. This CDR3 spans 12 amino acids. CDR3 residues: CASSSATGELFF. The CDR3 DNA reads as TGTGCCAGCAGTTCGGCGACCGGGGAGCTGTTTTTT.

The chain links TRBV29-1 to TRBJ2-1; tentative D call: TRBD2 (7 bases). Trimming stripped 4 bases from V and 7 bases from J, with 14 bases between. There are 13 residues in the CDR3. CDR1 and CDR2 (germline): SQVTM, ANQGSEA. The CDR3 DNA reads TGCAGCGTTGCCAGGGGAGGGGGGAATGAGCAGTTCTTC. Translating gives CSVARGGGNEQFF.

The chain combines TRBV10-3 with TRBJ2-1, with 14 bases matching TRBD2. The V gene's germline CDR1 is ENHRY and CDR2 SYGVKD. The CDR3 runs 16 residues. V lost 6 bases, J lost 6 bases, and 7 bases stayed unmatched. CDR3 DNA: TGTGCCATCAGCAAGACTAGCGGGGGGGCAGCCAATGAGCAGTTCTTC. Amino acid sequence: CAISKTSGGAANEQFF.

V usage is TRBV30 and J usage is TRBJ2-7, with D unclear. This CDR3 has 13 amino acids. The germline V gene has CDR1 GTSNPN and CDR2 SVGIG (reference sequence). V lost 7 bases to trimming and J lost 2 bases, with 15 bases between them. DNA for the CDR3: TGTGCCTTTTCGACGGCCGGCGCCTACGAGCAGTACTTC. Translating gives CAFSTAGAYEQYF.